Presented here are 23 T cell receptor beta chains from one specimen sequenced in a study of blood T cell repertoires in COVID-19. Profiling relied on immunoSEQ multiplex PCR, and the TCRdb table lists in-frame clones only, not all of them. Seen here are approximately 40,000 clones, roughly 88% observed once, and the top ten hold 2% to 2.5%. Sequencing was done on a sample of peripheral blood. The origin of the receptors is a human donor in a cohort sampled during active COVID-19.

The chain carries TRBV5-1 and TRBJ1-2; possible D gene TRBD1, 6 bases. This CDR3 contains 15 residues. Trimming cost V 3 bases and J 2 bases, with 14 bases left between them. Germline lookup yields CDR1 SGHRS and CDR2 YFSETQ. CDR3 loop: CASSYGETGNYGYTF. DNA for the CDR3: TGCGCCAGCAGCTACGGAGAAACAGGGAACTATGGCTACACCTTC.

The chain links TRBV18 to TRBJ2-2; TRBD1 matches 7 bases. V shed 6 bases and J 4 bases; nucleotides not matched to a gene: 2. The germline V gene encodes CDR1 KGHSH and CDR2 LQKENI. The CDR3 length is 13 residues. The CDR3 spells CASSRDSTGELFF. CDR3 in DNA: TGTGCCAGCTCCCGGGACAGCACCGGGGAGCTGTTTTTT.

There are a few counts of this clone. The CDR3 loop reads CASSQGQGARQPQHF. The CDR3 region has the DNA TGTGCCAGCAGCCAGGGACAGGGGGCGCGACAGCCCCAGCATTTT. This sequence joins TRBV2 and TRBJ1-5; 12 nucleotides align to TRBD1. This CDR3 contains 15 residues. Germline V gene lookup returns CDR1 SNHLY and CDR2 FYNNEI. After removal of 6 bases from V and 7 bases from J, the junction contained 7 bases not matched to a gene.

The V call is TRBV29-1, the J call TRBJ2-5; D gene ambiguous. Trimming removed 1 base at V and 0 bases at J, with 9 bases between. The CDR3 runs to 14 residues. Germline V gives CDR1 SQVTM, CDR2 ANQGSEA. The CDR3 reads CSVEVVEYQETQYF. CDR3 nucleotide sequence: TGCAGCGTTGAAGTTGTGGAGTACCAAGAGACCCAGTACTTC.

The chain recombines TRBV5-1 with TRBJ1-5, with D uncertain. The CDR3 sequence is 15 residues long. Trimming stripped 4 bases from V and 0 bases from J, with 11 bases between. The germline gives CDR1 SGHRS, CDR2 YFSETQ. The CDR3 nucleotides read TGCGCCAGCAGCAGATCCGGGAATAGCAATCAGCCCCAGCATTTT. Translated: CASSRSGNSNQPQHF.

The chain links TRBV6-5 to TRBJ1-5, with D tentatively TRBD1 (6 bases). This CDR3 contains 15 residues. Germline CDR1 MNHEY, CDR2 SVGAGI. V was clipped by 9 bases and J by 7 bases, with 22 bases between them. CDR3 loop: CASTPGGGGGQPQHF. The CDR3 bases are TGTGCCAGTACCCCCGGGGGGGGAGGGGGACAGCCCCAGCATTTT.

J is TRBJ2-3 and V is TRBV5-4; 8 nucleotides agree with TRBD1. The J segment lost 1 base and the V segment lost 4 bases, leaving 5 bases of the junction unmatched. The CDR3 runs 15 residues. Germline assignment: CDR1 SGHNT and CDR2 YYREEE (reference sequence). CDR3 sequence reads: CASSPETGGTDTQYF. DNA of the CDR3: TGTGCCAGCAGCCCCGAGACAGGGGGCACAGATACGCAGTATTTT.

The chain combines TRBV4-1 with TRBJ2-3; D is unresolved. The V and J ends lost 1 base and 1 base respectively, with 6 bases between them. This CDR3 region has 14 residues. Germline CDR1 and CDR2: MGHRA and YSYEKL. In nucleotides, the CDR3 is TGCGCCAGCAGCCAAGTCCAGGGCACAGATACGCAGTATTTT. This encodes CASSQVQGTDTQYF.

This chain links TRBV7-2 with TRBJ2-1; maybe TRBD1 (5 bases). This CDR3 is built from 15 residues. V was shortened by 1 base and J by 2 bases, with 9 bases between the two germline ends. Germline CDR1 and CDR2: SGHTA and FQGNSA. In nucleotides, the CDR3 is TGTGCCAGCAGCTTAGGGGGCACAACCTACAATGAGCAGTTCTTC. Its translation: CASSLGGTTYNEQFF. Using reference TRBV7-2 and TRBJ2-1 for the parts outside the CDR3, the full variable domain is GAGVSQSPSNKVTEKGKDVELRCDPISGHTALYWYRQSLGQGLEFLIYFQGNSAPDKSGLPSDRFSAERTGGSVSTLTIQRTQQEDSAVYLCASSLGGTTYNEQFFGPGTRLTVL.

This chain uses TRBV10-3 with TRBJ2-7, with D tentatively TRBD1 (5 bases). The CDR3 has 14 residues. Per germline, CDR1 ENHRY and CDR2 SYGVKD. V was shortened by 3 bases and J by 7 bases, with 16 bases between the two germline ends. This CDR3 is CAISDSPQGWEQYF. DNA of the CDR3: TGTGCCATCAGTGATTCGCCCCAGGGATGGGAGCAGTACTTC.

The chain employs TRBV5-1 and TRBJ2-3; the D is unclear. This CDR3 has 14 residues. The V and J ends lost 2 bases and 1 base respectively, with 8 bases between them. CDR1 is SGHRS and CDR2 is YFSETQ in the germline V gene. The CDR3 spells CASSFERGTDTQYF. CDR3 nucleotides: TGCGCCAGCAGCTTCGAACGGGGCACAGATACGCAGTATTTT.

The chain carries TRBV6-2 or TRBV6-3 and TRBJ2-3, with 9 bases identical to TRBD2. The CDR3 is made up of 17 amino acids. V lost 2 bases, J lost 2 bases, and 8 bases stayed unmatched. Germline CDR1 reads MNHEY; CDR2 reads SVGEGT. Here the CDR3 reads CASSYVASGDHTDTQYF. The CDR3 DNA reads TGTGCCAGCAGTTACGTCGCTAGCGGGGACCACACAGATACGCAGTATTTT.

V usage is TRBV9 and J usage is TRBJ2-1, with TRBD2 as a possible D gene (7 bases). Germline lookup yields CDR1 SGDLS and CDR2 YYNGEE. V gave up 4 bases and J gave up 6 bases, with 17 bases separating them. The CDR3 length is 15 residues. The CDR3 DNA reads as TGTGCCAGCAGCCCACAGATAGGGGGGGGCAATGAGCAGTTCTTC. Its protein product is CASSPQIGGGNEQFF.

The V gene is TRBV5-1, the J gene TRBJ1-5, with D possibly TRBD1 on 6 matching bases. CDR1 SGHRS and CDR2 YFSETQ come from the germline V gene. The CDR3 consists of 14 residues. Deletions cut 4 bases from V and 6 bases from J, with 14 bases between. The CDR3 loop reads CASSPTGSGQPQHF. The CDR3 bases are TGCGCCAGCAGCCCTACAGGGTCGGGTCAGCCCCAGCATTTT.

This rearrangement joins TRBV7-6 to TRBJ1-2, with a weak D call TRBD1 (6 bases). Trimming stripped 1 base from V and 4 bases from J, with 16 bases between. The CDR3 contains 16 residues. The V gene's germline CDR1 is SGHVS and CDR2 FNYEAQ. The CDR3 loop is CASSLGPAGEGYGYTF. The DNA for the CDR3 is TGTGCCAGCAGCTTAGGACCCGCAGGGGAGGGCTATGGCTACACCTTC.

V gene TRBV18 combines with J gene TRBJ2-5; 8 nucleotides agree with TRBD2. The ends lost 6 bases at V and 2 bases at J; junction bases unmatched: 8. CDR3 length equals 15 residues. Germline-derived CDR1 and CDR2 are KGHSH and LQKENI. The CDR3 protein is CASSQIAGNQETQYF. The CDR3 DNA reads as TGTGCCAGCTCGCAGATAGCGGGGAATCAAGAGACCCAGTACTTC.

This clone was seen a handful of times. This chain uses TRBV7-8 with TRBJ1-2, with a weak D call TRBD1 (6 bases). The CDR3 runs 15 residues. V dropped 1 base and J dropped 0 bases, with 9 bases sitting between them. Germline assignment: CDR1 SGHVS and CDR2 FQNEAQ. CDR3 coding DNA: TGTGCCAGCAGCTTAGGGGGGCCCCCTAACTATGGCTACACCTTC. Translated, it gives CASSLGGPPNYGYTF.

The chain combines TRBV3-1 (or the pseudogene TRBV3-2) with TRBJ2-5, with 14 bases identical to TRBD2. The germline V gene has CDR1 LGHDT and CDR2 YNNKEL (reference sequence). The trim removed 3 bases at V and 1 base at J, leaving 1 base unmatched. This CDR3 contains 16 residues. The CDR3 loop is CASSQTSGGAQETQYF. CDR3 coding DNA: TGTGCCAGCAGCCAGACTAGCGGGGGGGCCCAAGAGACCCAGTACTTC.

The gene calls are TRBV14 and TRBJ2-7, with D maybe TRBD2 (6 bases). V was cut by 0 bases and J by 5 bases, with 8 bases left in between. Germline V gene sequence: CDR1 SGHDN, CDR2 FVKESK. The CDR3 length is 13 residues. The CDR3 DNA reads TGTGCCAGCAGCCAAGAACGGAGGGACGAGCAGTACTTC. It specifies CASSQERRDEQYF.

This chain links TRBV27 with TRBJ2-1; 7 nucleotides line up with TRBD2. V lost 3 bases to trimming and J lost 5 bases; unmatched junction nucleotides: 1. This CDR3 spans 13 amino acids. CDR1 and CDR2 (germline): MNHEY, SMNVEV (reference sequence). The CDR3 DNA sequence: TGTGCCAGCAGTTTCCTAGCGGACAATGAGCAGTTCTTC. It is translated as CASSFLADNEQFF.

This clone was detected once. The chain has TRBV11-2 and TRBJ1-1; 7 positions match TRBD1. Unmatched junction bases numbered 6, after V lost 2 bases and J lost 9 bases. Germline V gene data show CDR1 as SGHAT and CDR2 as FQNNGV. The CDR3 extends over 13 amino acids. CDR3 sequence reads: CASSLQDRAKAFF. CDR3 sequence (DNA): TGTGCCAGCAGCTTACAAGACAGGGCCAAAGCTTTCTTT.

This sequence joins TRBV2 and TRBJ1-5; TRBD1 might be the D (6 bases). This CDR3 region has 14 residues. V was cut by 4 bases and J by 2 bases, with 9 bases left in between. Germline CDR1 SNHLY, CDR2 FYNNEI. CDR3 nucleotide sequence: TGTGCCAGCAGTGTCAGGGGTGGCAATCAGCCCCAGCATTTT. It encodes CASSVRGGNQPQHF.

The chain carries TRBV18 and TRBJ2-3, with D possibly TRBD2 on 5 matching bases. The CDR3 contains 16 residues. CDR1 and CDR2 (germline): KGHSH, LQKENI. Trimming left V 1 base short and J 2 bases short, with 13 bases between. DNA for the CDR3: TGTGCCAGCTCACCACTTGCTCTAGCCGACACAGATACGCAGTATTTT. It translates to CASSPLALADTDTQYF.